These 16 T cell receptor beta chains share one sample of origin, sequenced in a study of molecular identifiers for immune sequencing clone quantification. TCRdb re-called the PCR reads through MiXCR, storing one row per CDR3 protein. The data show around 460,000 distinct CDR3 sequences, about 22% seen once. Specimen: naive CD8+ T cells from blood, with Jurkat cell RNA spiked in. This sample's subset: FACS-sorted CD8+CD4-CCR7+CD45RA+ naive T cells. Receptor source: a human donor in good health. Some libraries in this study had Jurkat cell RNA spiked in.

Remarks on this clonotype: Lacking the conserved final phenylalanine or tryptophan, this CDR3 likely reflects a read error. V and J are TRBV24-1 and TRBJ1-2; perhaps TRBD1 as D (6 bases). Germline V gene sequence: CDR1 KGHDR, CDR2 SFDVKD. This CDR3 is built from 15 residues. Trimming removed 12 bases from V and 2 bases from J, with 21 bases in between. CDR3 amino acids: CAPAYEDSENYGYTL. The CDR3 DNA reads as TGTGCCCCGGCTTACGAGGACAGTGAGAACTATGGCTACACCCTC.

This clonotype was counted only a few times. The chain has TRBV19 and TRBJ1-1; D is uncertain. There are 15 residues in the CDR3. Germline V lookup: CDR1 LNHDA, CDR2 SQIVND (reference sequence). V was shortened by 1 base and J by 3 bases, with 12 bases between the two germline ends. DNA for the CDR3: TGTGCCAGTAGTATAGCGTCGGTTATAGACACTGAAGCTTTCTTT. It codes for CASSIASVIDTEAFF.

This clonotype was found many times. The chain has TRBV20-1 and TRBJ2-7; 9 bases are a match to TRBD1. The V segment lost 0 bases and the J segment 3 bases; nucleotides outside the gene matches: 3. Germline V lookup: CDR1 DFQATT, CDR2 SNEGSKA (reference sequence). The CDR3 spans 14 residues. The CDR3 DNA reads TGCAGTGCTAGAGATTTGGGACAGGGCTACGAGCAGTACTTC. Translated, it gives CSARDLGQGYEQYF.

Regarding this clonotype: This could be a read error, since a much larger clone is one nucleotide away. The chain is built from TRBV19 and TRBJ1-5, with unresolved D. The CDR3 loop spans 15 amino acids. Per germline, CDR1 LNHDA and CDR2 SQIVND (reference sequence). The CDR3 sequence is CASSNEGRSNQPRHF. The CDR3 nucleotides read TGTGCCAGCTCCAATGAGGGCCGAAGCAATCAGCCCCGGCATTTT.

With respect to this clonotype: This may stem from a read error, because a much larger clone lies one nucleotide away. The CDR3 loop is CASSLAPSPGEAQYF. The CDR3 nucleotides are TGTGCCAGCAGCTTAGCCCCTAGTCCCGGGGAGGCCCAGTACTTC. The chain carries TRBV7-2 and TRBJ2-5; TRBD2 might be the D (6 bases). Per the germline V gene, CDR1 is SGHTA and CDR2 is FQGNSA. Trimming removed 0 bases at V and 9 bases at J, with 17 bases between. The CDR3 spans 15 residues.

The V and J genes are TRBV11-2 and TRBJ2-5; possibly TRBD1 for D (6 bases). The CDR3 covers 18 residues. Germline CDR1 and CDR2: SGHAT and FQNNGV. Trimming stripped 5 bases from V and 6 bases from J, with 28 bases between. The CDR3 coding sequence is TGTGCCAGCAGCCGCCCCAAATTTGGACAGCACCCCCGAAAGACCCAGTACTTC. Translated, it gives CASSRPKFGQHPRKTQYF.

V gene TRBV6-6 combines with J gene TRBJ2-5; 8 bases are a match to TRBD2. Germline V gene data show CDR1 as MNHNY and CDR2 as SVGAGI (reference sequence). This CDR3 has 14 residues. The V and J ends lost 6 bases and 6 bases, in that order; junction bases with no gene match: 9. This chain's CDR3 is CASSGGGGWKTQYF. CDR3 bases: TGTGCCAGCAGCGGGGGGGGGGGCTGGAAGACCCAGTACTTC.

The CDR3 nucleotides are TGCGCCAGCAGCCGAGGACTCCACGGGATTACCTACGAGCAGTACTTC. Protein: CASSRGLHGITYEQYF. The chain joins TRBV4-3 to TRBJ2-7, with D possibly TRBD2 on 5 matching bases. Trimming took 4 bases from V and 2 from J, leaving 18 bases between them. The V gene's germline CDR1 is LGHNA and CDR2 YSLEER. The CDR3 sequence is 16 residues long.

The CDR3 DNA reads TGTGCCAGCAGCTATTCAGCGGGGCCCCAAGAGACCCAGTACTTC. Translating it yields CASSYSAGPQETQYF. The gene calls are TRBV11-2 and TRBJ2-5; 7 nucleotides align to TRBD2. V was clipped by 4 bases and J by 1 base; unmatched bases: 6. The CDR3 has 15 residues. Germline lookup yields CDR1 SGHAT and CDR2 FQNNGV.

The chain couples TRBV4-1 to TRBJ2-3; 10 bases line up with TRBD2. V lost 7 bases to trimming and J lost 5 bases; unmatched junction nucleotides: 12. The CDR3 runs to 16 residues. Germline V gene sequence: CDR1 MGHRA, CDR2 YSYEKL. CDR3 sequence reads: CASKDGASGGIDTQYF. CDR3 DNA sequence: TGCGCCAGCAAAGACGGGGCTAGCGGGGGTATAGATACGCAGTATTTT.

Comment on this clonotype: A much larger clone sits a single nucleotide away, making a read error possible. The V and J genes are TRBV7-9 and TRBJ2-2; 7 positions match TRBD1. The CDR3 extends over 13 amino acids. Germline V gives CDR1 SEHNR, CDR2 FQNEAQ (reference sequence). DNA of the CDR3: TGTGCCAGCAGCTCCAGGGGGACCGGGGAGCTGCTTTTT. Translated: CASSSRGTGELLF.

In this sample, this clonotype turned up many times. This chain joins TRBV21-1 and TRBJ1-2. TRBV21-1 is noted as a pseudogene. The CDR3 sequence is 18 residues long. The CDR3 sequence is CASSNKDLLHGRHYRYTF. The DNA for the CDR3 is TGTGCCAGCAGCAATAAGGACTTACTACACGGAAGACACTATCGCTACACCTTC.

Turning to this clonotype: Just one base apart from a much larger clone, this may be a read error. CDR3 sequence: CASRVQAYGAGELFF. CDR3 sequence (DNA): TGTGCCAGTAGAGTCCAGGCATACGGCGCCGGGGAGCTGTTTTTT. The chain joins TRBV19 to TRBJ2-2; D ambiguous. The CDR3 totals 15 residues. Germline V gives CDR1 LNHDA, CDR2 SQIVND (reference sequence). Trimming removed 6 bases at V and 6 bases at J, with 17 bases between. The whole variable domain, remainder taken from reference TRBV19 and TRBJ2-2, is DGGITQSPKYLFRKEGQNVTLSCEQNLNHDAMYWYRQDPGQGLRLIYYSQIVNDFQKGDIAEGYSVSREKKESFPLTVTSAQKNPTAFYLCASRVQAYGAGELFFGEGSRLTVL.

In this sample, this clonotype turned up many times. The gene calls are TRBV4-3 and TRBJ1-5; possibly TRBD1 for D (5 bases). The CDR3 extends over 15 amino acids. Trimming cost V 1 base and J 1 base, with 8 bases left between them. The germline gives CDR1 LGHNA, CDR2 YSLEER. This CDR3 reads CASSQGRQSNQPQHF. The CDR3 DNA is TGCGCCAGCAGCCAAGGCCGACAGAGCAATCAGCCCCAGCATTTT.

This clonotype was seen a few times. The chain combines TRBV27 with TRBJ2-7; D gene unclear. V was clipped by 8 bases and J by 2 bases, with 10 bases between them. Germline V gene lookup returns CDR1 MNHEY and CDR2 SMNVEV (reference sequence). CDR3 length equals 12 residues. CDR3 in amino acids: CASGPQPYEQYF. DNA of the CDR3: TGTGCCAGCGGTCCCCAACCCTACGAGCAGTACTTC.

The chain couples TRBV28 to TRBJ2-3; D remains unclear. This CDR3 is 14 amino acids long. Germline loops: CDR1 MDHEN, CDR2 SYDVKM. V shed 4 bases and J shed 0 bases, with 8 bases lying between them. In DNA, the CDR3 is TGTGCCAGCAGTTCATCCAGTAGCACAGATACGCAGTATTTT. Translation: CASSSSSSTDTQYF.